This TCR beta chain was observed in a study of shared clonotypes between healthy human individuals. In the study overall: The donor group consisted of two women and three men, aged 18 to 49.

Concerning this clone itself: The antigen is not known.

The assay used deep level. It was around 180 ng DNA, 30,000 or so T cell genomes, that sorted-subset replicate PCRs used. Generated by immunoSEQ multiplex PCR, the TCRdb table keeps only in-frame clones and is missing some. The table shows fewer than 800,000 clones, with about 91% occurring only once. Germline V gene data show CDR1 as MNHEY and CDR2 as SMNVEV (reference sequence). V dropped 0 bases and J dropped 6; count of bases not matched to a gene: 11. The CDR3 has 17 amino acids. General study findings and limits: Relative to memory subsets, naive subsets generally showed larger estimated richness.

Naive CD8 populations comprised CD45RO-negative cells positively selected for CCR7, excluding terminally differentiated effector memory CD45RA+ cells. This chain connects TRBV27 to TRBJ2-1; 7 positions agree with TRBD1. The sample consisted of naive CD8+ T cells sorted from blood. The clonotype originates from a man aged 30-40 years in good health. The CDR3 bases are TGTGCCAGCAGTTTATCCCAGGAGACAGGGTTCGGCAATGAGCAGTTCTTC. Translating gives CASSLSQETGFGNEQFF.